This T cell receptor beta chain was recorded in a study of T-cell memory formation after mild COVID-19. The CDR3 is 16 residues long. Trimming removed 5 bases from V and 0 bases from J, with 17 bases in between. Germline CDR1 SEHNR, CDR2 FQNEAQ (reference sequence). This clonotype has a handful of counts. TCRdb reprocessed the 5' RACE reads with MiXCR, giving one entry per CDR3 protein. Among just over 200,000 distinct CDR3 sequences listed, over 7.5% were seen once. The sequencing input was PBMCs or a T cell subset sorted from them (not recorded which). The clonotype was recovered from a man aged 18 to 35 who had mild COVID-19 (a few samples of this study predate the infection). Cell type and time point are not known. V gene TRBV7-9 combines with J gene TRBJ2-7, with D maybe TRBD2 (6 bases). The CDR3 loop is CASSRTGTSSSYEQYF. CDR3 DNA: TGTGCCAGCAGCCGGACCGGGACTTCGAGCTCCTACGAGCAGTACTTC.